This T cell receptor beta chain was obtained from a study of CD8+CD57+ T cells in acquired aplastic anemia. Trimming at V came to 6 bases and at J to 2 bases, leaving 11 bases not matched to a gene. There are 16 residues in the CDR3. Looked up from germline, CDR1 is MGHDK and CDR2 is SYGVNS. Sequencing was done on patients that had shown CD8+CD57+ cell expansion by flow cytometry. Genomic DNA, serving as template, underwent TCR beta VDJ and CDR3 profiling. TCRdb re-called the reads with MiXCR, one entry per CDR3 protein. This table has approximately 190,000 distinct CDR3 sequences, under 55% appearing once. There are many counts of this clonotype. The target antigen is unknown. Study-level points and caveats: Controls did not differ significantly from patients in CD8+ Simpson's diversity.

The sequenced material came from sorted CD4+, CD8+, or CD8+CD57+ T cells (not recorded which) from PBMCs. The gene calls are TRBV25-1 and TRBJ2-7; 9 positions match TRBD2. The TCR sequence derives from a human donor with aplastic anemia. The CDR3 coding sequence is TGTGCCAGCAGGCAAGAGGGCGGGGGGGACCCCTACGAGCAGTACTTC. Protein sequence: CASRQEGGGDPYEQYF.